Detailed here is one T cell receptor beta chain. This clonotype turned up a few times. The antigen it recognizes is unknown. No much larger clone exists at a distance of one base, and base qualities are not known. The data belong to a study of response to subunit inactivated influenza vaccine (dated by TCRdb to the late 2010s). Background on the whole study: Deep quantitative T cell receptor repertoire profiling was used in the study to track responses to a trivalent subunit inactivated influenza vaccine. General conclusions and limits of the study: According to the authors, only a limited number of new T cells may be recruited by each seasonal influenza vaccination.

Library preparation employed RT-PCR. Data came from an Illumina HiSeq 2500. TCRdb reprocessing: public reads trimmed at Q25 with fastp, clones called with MiXCR, in-frame beta chains kept. Each entry is one CDR3 protein sequence, shown with its most common DNA and genes. The sample data list 550,000 to 600,000 distinct CDR3 sequences, and around 11% of these were observed just once. The biggest ten clones account for 10% to 13% of the sample. The sequence derives from a man between 50 and 59 years old who received an inactivated influenza vaccine. Donor details come from another sample of the same person, matched by shared clones. Sequenced here: PBMCs from blood, sampled on the day of vaccination.

The DNA sequence is given as TGTGCCAGCCGCCCGGTCGGGCAGGGAAATAATTCACCCCTCCACTTT. It translates as CASRPVGQGNNSPLHF. This receptor chain uses TRBV5-5 and TRBJ1-6, with a tentative D gene TRBD1 over 5 matching bases. V drops 7 bases and J drops 5 bases, leaving 19 bases in between. The CDR3 contains 16 residues, cysteine and phenylalanine counted. The only DNA kept is the CDR3, 48 bases in frame from the first base. CDR1 and CDR2 are read off the germline V gene (reference sequence) as SGHKS and YYEKEE.